Detailed here is one T cell receptor beta chain. From germline, CDR1 is SQVTM and CDR2 ANQGSEA. CDR3 length: 12 residues. These data originate in a study of shared clonotypes between healthy human individuals. Sequencing was performed with immunoSEQ multiplex PCR; in TCRdb, only in-frame clones are kept and a portion is missing. The table includes about 700,000 clones, about 74% detected once. The rearrangement uses TRBV29-1 and TRBJ1-4, with a possible D match to TRBD1 (5 bases). The clonotype was recovered from a woman aged 30 to 39 in good health. The specimen sequenced was memory CD4+ T cells sorted from blood. Regarding subset: CD45RA-negative fraction. The CDR3, as DNA: TGCAGTGGAAAATGGGGCTCTGAAAAACTGTTTTTT. Translated, it gives CSGKWGSEKLFF.